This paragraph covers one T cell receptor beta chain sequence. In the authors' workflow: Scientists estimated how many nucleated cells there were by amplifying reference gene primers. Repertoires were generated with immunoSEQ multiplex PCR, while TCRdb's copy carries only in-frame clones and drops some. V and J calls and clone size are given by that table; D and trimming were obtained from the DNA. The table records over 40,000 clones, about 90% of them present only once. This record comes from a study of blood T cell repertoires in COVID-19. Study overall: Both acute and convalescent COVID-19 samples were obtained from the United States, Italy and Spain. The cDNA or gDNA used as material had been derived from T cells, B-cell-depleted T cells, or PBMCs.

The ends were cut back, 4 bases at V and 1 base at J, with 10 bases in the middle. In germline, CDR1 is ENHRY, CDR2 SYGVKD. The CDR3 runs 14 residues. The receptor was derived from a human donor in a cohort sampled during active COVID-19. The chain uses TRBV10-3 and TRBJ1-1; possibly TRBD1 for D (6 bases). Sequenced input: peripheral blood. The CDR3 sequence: CAISGTVQNTEAFF. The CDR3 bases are TGTGCCATCAGTGGGACAGTACAGAACACTGAAGCTTTCTTT.